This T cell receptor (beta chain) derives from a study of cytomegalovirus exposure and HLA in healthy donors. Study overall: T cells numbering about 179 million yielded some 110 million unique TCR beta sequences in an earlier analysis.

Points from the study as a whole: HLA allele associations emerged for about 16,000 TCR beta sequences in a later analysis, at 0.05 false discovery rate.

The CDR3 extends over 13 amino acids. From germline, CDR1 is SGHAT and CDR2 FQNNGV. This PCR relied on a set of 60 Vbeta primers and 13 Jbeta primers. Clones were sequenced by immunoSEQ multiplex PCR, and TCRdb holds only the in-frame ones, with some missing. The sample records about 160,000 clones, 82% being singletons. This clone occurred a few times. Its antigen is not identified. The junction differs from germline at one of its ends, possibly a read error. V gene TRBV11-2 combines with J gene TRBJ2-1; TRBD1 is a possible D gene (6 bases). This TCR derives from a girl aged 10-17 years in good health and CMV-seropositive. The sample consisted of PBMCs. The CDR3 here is CASRLAGDNEQFF. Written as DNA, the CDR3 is TGTGCCAGCAGATTAGCAGGGGATAATGAGCAGTTCTTC.